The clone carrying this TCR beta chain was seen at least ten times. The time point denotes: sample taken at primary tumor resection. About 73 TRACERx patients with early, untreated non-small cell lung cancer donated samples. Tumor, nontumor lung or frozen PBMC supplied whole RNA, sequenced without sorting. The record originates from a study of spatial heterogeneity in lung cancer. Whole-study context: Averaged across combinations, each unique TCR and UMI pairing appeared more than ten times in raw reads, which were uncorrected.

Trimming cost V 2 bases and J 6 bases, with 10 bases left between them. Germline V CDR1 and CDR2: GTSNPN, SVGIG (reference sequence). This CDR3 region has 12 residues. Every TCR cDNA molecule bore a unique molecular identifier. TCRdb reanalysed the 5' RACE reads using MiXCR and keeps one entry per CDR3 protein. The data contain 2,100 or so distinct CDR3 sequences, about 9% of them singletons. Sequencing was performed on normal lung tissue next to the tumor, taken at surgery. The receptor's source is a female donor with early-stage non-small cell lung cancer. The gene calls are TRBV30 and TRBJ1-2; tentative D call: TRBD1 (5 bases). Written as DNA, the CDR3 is TGTGCCTGGAGTCCTCAGGGAGATGGCTACACCTTC. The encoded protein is CAWSPQGDGYTF.